This T cell receptor (beta chain) was captured in a study of CD8+ T cells in alopecia areata. In the study overall: C3H/HeJ donors with spontaneous alopecia, about 6-12 months old, supplied skin grafts to roughly 6-10-week-old female C3H/HeJ mice.

The V and J ends lost 5 bases and 5 bases, in that order; junction bases with no gene match: 0. From germline, CDR1 is NNHNN and CDR2 SYGAGS (reference sequence). This CDR3 region has 13 residues. The study's findings and limits: In patients, TCRs were shared less clearly than in mice, and HLA may possibly be involved. Higher clonality and more expanded CD8+ clones appeared in lesional than normal scalp. Resident alphabeta T-cell populations of normal skin are likewise subject to sequencing in scalp samples.

Cells pooled from cutaneous lymph nodes were sorted on CD4, CD8alpha, NKG2D, NKG2ACE and other markers. This clone was observed at least ten times. Its antigen remains unknown. Genes and germline are mouse. The CDR3 end is not reached by the read, which stops 4 residues before it; the germline J gene fills it in. RNA extraction was followed by reverse transcription into cDNA, which acted as the sequencing template. Some clones are missing from TCRdb's copy, which holds only in-frame ones; the method was immunoSEQ multiplex PCR. The data show some 1,700 clones, none appearing only once, with approximately 41% held by the ten largest.

This clonotype originated in a C3H/HeJ mouse with alopecia areata. Strain haplotype (MHC): H2-k. V usage is TRBV13-2 and J usage is TRBJ2-1; 11 bases align to TRBD2. Sequenced sample: CD8+ T cells sorted from a lymph node. Partial CDR3 DNA: TGTGCCAGCGGGACTGGGGGGGATGCT. Translated, it gives CASGTGGDA. The CDR3 as a whole reads CASGTGGDAEQFF.